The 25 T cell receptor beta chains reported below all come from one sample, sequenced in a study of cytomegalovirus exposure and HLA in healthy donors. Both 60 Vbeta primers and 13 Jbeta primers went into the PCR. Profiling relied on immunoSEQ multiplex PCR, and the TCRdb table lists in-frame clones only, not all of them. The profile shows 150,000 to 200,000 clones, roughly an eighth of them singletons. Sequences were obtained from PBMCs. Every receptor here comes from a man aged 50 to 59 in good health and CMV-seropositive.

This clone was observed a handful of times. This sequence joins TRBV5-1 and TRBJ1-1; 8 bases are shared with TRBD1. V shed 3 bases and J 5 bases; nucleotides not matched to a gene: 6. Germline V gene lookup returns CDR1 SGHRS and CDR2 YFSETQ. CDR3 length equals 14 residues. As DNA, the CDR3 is TGCGCCAGCAGCTGGAGGCAGGGGGCTACTGAAGCTTTCTTT. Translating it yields CASSWRQGATEAFF.

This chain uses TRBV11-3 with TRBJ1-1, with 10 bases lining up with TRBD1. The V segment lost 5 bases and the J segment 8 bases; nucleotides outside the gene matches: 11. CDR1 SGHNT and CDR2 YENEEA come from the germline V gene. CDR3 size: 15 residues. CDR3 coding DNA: TGTGCCAGCAGCAGACCGACAGGGGGCTTACCAGAAGCTTTCTTT. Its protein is CASSRPTGGLPEAFF.

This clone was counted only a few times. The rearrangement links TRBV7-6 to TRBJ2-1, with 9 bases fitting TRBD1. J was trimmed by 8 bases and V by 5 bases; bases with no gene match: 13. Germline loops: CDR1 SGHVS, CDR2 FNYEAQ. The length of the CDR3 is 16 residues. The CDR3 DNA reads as TGTGCCAGCAGCCGACCCCCACAGGGGGCACGGGATGAGCAGTTCTTC. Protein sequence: CASSRPPQGARDEQFF.

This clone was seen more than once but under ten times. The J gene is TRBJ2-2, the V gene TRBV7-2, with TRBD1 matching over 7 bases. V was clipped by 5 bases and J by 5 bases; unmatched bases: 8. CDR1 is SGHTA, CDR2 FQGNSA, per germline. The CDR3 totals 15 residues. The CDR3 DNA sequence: TGTGCCAGCAGCCGCGACAGGGCGCGGACCGGGGAGCTGTTTTTT. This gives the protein CASSRDRARTGELFF. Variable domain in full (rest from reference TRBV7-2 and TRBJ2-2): GAGVSQSPSNKVTEKGKDVELRCDPISGHTALYWYRQSLGQGLEFLIYFQGNSAPDKSGLPSDRFSAERTGGSVSTLTIQRTQQEDSAVYLCASSRDRARTGELFFGEGSRLTVL.

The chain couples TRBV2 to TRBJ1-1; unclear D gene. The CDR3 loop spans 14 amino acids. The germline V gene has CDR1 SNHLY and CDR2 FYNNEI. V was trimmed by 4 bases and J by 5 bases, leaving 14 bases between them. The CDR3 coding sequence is TGTGCCAGCAGTGGGTTGGCGGTGAGGACTGAAGCTTTCTTT. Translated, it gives CASSGLAVRTEAFF. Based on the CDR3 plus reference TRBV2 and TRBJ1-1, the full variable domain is EPEVTQTPSHQVTQMGQEVILRCVPISNHLYFYWYRQILGQKVEFLVSFYNNEISEKSEIFDDQFSVERPDGSNFTLKIRSTKLEDSAMYFCASSGLAVRTEAFFGQGTRLTVV.

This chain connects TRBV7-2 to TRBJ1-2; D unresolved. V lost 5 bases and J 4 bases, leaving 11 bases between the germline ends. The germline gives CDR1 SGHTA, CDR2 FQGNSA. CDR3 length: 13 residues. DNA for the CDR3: TGTGCCAGCAGCCTGCAGGAGGTCTATGGCTACACCTTC. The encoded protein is CASSLQEVYGYTF.

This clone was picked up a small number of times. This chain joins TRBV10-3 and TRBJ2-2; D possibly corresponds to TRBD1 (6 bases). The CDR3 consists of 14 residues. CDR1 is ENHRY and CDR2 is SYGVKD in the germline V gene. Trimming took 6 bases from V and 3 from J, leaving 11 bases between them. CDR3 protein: CAISDRPHTGELFF. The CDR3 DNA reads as TGTGCCATCAGCGACAGGCCCCACACCGGGGAGCTGTTTTTT.

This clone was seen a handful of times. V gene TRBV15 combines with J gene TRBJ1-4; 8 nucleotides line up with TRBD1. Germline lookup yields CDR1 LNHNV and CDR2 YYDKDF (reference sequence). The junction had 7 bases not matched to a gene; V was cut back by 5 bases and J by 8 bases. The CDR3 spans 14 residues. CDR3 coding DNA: TGTGCCACCAGCGGGGACAGGAACTACGAAAAACTGTTTTTT. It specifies CATSGDRNYEKLFF.

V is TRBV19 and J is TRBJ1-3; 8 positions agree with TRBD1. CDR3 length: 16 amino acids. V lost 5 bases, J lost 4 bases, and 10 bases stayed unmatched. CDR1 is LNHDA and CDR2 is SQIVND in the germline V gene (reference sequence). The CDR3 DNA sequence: TGTGCCAGTAGTCGCCGAGGACAGGGATCGGGAAACACCATATATTTT. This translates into CASSRRGQGSGNTIYF.

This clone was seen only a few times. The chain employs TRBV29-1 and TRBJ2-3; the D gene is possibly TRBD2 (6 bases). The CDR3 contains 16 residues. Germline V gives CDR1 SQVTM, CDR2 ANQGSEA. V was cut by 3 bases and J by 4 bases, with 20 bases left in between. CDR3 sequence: CSVEDWEVYRADTQYF. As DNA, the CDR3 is TGCAGCGTTGAGGACTGGGAGGTTTATAGGGCAGATACGCAGTATTTT.

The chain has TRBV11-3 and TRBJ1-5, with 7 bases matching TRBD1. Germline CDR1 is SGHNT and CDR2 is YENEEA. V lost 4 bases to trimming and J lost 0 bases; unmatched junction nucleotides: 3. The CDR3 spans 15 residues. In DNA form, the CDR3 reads TGTGCCAGCAGCTCAGGGGACAGTAGCAATCAGCCCCAGCATTTT. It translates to CASSSGDSSNQPQHF. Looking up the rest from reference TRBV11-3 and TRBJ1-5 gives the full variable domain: EAGVVQSPRYKIIEKKQPVAFWCNPISGHNTLYWYLQNLGQGPELLIRYENEEAVDDSQLPKDRFSAERLKGVDSTLKIQPAELGDSAVYLCASSSGDSSNQPQHFGDGTRLSIL.

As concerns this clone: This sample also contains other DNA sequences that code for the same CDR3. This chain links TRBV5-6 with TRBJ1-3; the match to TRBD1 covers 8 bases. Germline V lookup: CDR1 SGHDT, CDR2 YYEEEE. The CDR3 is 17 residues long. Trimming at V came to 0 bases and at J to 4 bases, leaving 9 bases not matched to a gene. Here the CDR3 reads CASSLAFGQGLGNTIYF. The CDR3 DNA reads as TGTGCCAGCAGCTTGGCCTTCGGACAGGGATTAGGAAACACCATATATTTT.

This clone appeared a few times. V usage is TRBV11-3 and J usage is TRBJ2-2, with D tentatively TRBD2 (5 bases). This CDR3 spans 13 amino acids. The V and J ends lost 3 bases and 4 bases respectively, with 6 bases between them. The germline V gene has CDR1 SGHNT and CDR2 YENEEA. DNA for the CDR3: TGTGCCAGCAGCTTCGGACTCACCGGGGAGCTGTTTTTT. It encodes CASSFGLTGELFF.

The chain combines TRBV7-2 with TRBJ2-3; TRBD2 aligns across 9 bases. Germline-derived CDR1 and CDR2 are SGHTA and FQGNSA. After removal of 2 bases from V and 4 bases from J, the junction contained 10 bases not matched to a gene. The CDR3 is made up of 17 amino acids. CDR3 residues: CASSLSAASGVADTQYF. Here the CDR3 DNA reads TGTGCCAGCAGCTTATCGGCGGCTAGCGGGGTCGCAGATACGCAGTATTTT. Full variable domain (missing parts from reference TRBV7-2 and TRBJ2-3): GAGVSQSPSNKVTEKGKDVELRCDPISGHTALYWYRQSLGQGLEFLIYFQGNSAPDKSGLPSDRFSAERTGGSVSTLTIQRTQQEDSAVYLCASSLSAASGVADTQYFGPGTRLTVL.

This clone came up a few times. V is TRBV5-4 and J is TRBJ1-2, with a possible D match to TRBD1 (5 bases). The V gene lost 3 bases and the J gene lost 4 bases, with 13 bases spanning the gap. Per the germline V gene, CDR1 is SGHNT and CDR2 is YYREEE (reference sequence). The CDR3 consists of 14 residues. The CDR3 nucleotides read TGTGCCAGCAGCTCCGGGCTCGGGGGCTATGGCTACACCTTC. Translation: CASSSGLGGYGYTF.

This chain's CDR3 is CASSTLTGAGGYTF. The CDR3 DNA reads TGTGCCAGCAGCACGCTGACAGGGGCTGGGGGCTACACCTTC. This chain connects TRBV11-2 to TRBJ1-2; 8 positions agree with TRBD1. Germline V gene sequence: CDR1 SGHAT, CDR2 FQNNGV. The CDR3 totals 14 residues. Trimming took 5 bases from V and 8 from J; bases not matched to a gene: 10. Supplemented by reference TRBV11-2 and TRBJ1-2, the full variable domain reads EAGVAQSPRYKIIEKRQSVAFWCNPISGHATLYWYQQILGQGPKLLIQFQNNGVVDDSQLPKDRFSAERLKGVDSTLKIQPAKLEDSAVYLCASSTLTGAGGYTFGSGTRLTVV.

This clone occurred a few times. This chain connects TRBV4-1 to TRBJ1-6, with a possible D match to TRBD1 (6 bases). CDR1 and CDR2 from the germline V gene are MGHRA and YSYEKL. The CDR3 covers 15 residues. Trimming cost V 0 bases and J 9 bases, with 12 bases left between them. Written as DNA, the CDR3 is TGCGCCAGCAGCCAAGATCTTAACAGGGCTTCACCCCTCCACTTT. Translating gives CASSQDLNRASPLHF.

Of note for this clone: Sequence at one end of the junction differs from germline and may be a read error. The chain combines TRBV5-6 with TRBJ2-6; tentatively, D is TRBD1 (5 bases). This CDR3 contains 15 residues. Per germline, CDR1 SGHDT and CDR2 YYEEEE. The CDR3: CASSFLGTGANVPTF. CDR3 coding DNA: TGTGCCAGCAGCTTCCTCGGCACTGGGGCCAACGTCCCGACTTTC.

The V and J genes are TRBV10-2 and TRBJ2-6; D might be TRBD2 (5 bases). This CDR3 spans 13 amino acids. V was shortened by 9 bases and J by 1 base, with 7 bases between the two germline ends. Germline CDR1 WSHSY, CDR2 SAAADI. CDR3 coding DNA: TGCGCCAGTCGGGGTTCTGGGGCCAACGTCCTGACTTTC. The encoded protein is CASRGSGANVLTF.

The CDR3 loop is CASSPGTDYEQYV. In DNA, the CDR3 is TGTGCCAGCTCACCAGGGACAGATTACGAGCAGTACGTC. The chain uses TRBV18 and TRBJ2-7, with TRBD1 identical over 7 bases. There are 13 residues in the CDR3. Germline values: CDR1 KGHSH, CDR2 LQKENI. V was clipped by 2 bases and J by 4 bases; unmatched bases: 2.

CDR3 sequence (DNA): TGTGCCAGCAGCAAAGAGGGGACAGGGAACACCGGGGAGCTGTTTTTT. Amino acid sequence: CASSKEGTGNTGELFF. The chain links TRBV21-1 to TRBJ2-2; TRBD1, the table's D call, lacks a check against the DNA. TRBV21-1 is flagged as a pseudogene. This CDR3 has 16 amino acids.

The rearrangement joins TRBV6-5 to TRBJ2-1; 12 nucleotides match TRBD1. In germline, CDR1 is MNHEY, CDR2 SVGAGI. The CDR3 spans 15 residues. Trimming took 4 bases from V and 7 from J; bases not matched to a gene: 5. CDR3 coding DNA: TGTGCCAGCAGTTCCGGGACAGGGGGCAAGAATGAGCAGTTCTTC. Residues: CASSSGTGGKNEQFF.

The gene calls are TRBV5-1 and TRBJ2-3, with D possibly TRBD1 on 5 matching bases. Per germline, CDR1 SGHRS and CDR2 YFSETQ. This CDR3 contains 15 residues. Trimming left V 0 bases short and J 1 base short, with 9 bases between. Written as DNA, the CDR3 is TGCGCCAGCAGCTTGGCCAGGGATCGCACAGATACGCAGTATTTT. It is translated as CASSLARDRTDTQYF.

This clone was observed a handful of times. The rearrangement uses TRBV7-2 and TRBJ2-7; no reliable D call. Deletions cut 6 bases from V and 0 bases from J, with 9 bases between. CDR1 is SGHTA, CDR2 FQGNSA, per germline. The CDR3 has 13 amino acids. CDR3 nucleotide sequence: TGTGCCAGCAGTTACCCTAGCTCCTACGAGCAGTACGTC. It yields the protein CASSYPSSYEQYV.

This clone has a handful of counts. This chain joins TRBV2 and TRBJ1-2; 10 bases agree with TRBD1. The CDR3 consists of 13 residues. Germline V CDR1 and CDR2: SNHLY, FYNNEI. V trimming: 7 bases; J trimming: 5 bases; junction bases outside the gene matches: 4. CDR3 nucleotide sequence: TGTGCCAGCATAGACAGGGGGCTGTATGGCTACACCTTC. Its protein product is CASIDRGLYGYTF.